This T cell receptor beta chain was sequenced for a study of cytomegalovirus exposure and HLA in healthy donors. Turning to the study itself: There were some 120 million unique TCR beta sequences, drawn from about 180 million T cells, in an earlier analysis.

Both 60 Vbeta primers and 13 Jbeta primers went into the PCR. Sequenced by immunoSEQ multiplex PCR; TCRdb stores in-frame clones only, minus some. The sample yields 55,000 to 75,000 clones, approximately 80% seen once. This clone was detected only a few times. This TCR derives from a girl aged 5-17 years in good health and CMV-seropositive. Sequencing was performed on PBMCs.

CDR3 loop: CATSRGGAAGNEQFF. The CDR3 nucleotides read TGTGCCACCAGCAGAGGGGGAGCCGCGGGGAATGAGCAGTTCTTC. The chain employs TRBV15 and TRBJ2-1; possibly TRBD2 for D (6 bases). The germline gives CDR1 LNHNV, CDR2 YYDKDF (reference sequence). Trimming took 1 base from V and 7 from J, leaving 14 bases between them. The CDR3 covers 15 residues.